This entry describes one T cell receptor (beta chain). The clone's antigen remains unknown. No much larger clone exists at a distance of one base, and base qualities are not known. The record originates from a study of blood T cell repertoires in COVID-19 (dated by TCRdb to about 2020). About the investigation overall: Collaborator samples came from the United States, Italy and Spain and covered acute and convalescent phases of COVID-19. The material from the prospective study consisted of cDNA or gDNA derived from T cells, B-cell-depleted T cells, or PBMCs. Deeply sampled blood TCRbeta repertoires from subjects exposed to, actively infected with, or recovered from COVID-19 were included in the dataset. A freely available public database, intended as a resource for researchers studying the immune response to SARS-CoV-2, is where the repertoires were released. The samples were drawn from two sources: the first 160 participants of the ongoing ImmuneRACE study, and 1,254 subjects contributed by 6 global collaborators. The sample metadata nearly always contained a de-identified subject ID, COVID-19 status, age in years and sex. Where HLA class I and class II types were available, the types were taken from metadata supplied by the sample provider, not from assay-based typing. Here is what the overall study found, with its caveats: Clinical and demographic metadata were provided uncurated, with the amount varying by source and participant.

Participants in the prospective study were aged about 18 to 90 years, lived in about two dozen United States geographic areas, and enrolled through a virtual design. Cohort assignment in the prospective study relied on participant-reported clinical history from a screening survey and a study questionnaire. Recovered participants in ImmuneRACE Cohort 3 were defined by two consecutive negative NP/OP PCR tests, clearance by a healthcare professional, or resolution of symptoms. In the prospective study, mobile phlebotomists collected whole blood, serum and a nasopharyngeal or oropharyngeal swab from each participant. Participants in the prospective study had the option to provide additional blood draws and questionnaires over an approximately 2-month period. Before DNA extraction, blood samples from the prospective study were shipped at room temperature or frozen. CDR1 LGHNT and CDR2 FRNRAP were looked up in the germline V gene. Relative to germline, V is 6 bases shorter and J is 3 bases shorter, with 14 bases between their ends. The CDR3 spans 14 residues, from the cysteine through the phenylalanine. The read is trimmed to its CDR3 DNA, 42 bases read in frame from base 1.

TCRbeta CDR3 regions were amplified from genomic DNA using the immunoSEQ Assay, a bias-controlled multiplex PCR. Processing in the source paper ran as follows. The number of nucleated cells in each sample was estimated by amplification of reference gene primers within the assay. To quantify the absolute abundance of each unique TCRbeta CDR3 rearrangement, sequence reads were collapsed and filtered. For each sample, productive Simpson clonality was calculated as the square root of Simpson's diversity index across productive rearrangements. The immuneACCESS repertoire file appears here via TCRdb, limited to in-frame rearrangements. These files lack a portion of the clones; in checked studies, under half of the deficit traces to unresolved V genes, and the cause of the others is not known. The V and J calls and clone size come from that table; D and trimming were worked out from the DNA. Within this sample are under 300,000 clones, with roughly 79% of them counted one time only. The ten largest clones take up over 14% of the sample.

The receptor was isolated from a man in his forties who had recovered from COVID-19. The chain joins TRBV12-5 to TRBJ2-5; a weak D assignment points to TRBD2 (5 bases agree). Sequenced sample: PBMCs or T cells enriched from blood (not recorded which). The nucleotides are TGTGCTAGTGGCCCGAGGACTGTCAAAGAGACCCAGTACTTC. Its protein reads: CASGPRTVKETQYF.